Shown below are 2 T cell receptor beta chains from a single sample sequenced in a study of blood T cells in healthy people across ages. A second PCR of about 6 to 12 cycles used a sample-barcoded 5' primer and a J-beta primer mix. TCRdb reanalysed the 5' RACE reads using MiXCR and keeps one entry per CDR3 protein. The data show 1.5 million to 2 million distinct CDR3 sequences, 28% seen once. The specimen was blood. All receptors come from a woman aged 30 to 39 in good health.

This chain joins TRBV3-1 and TRBJ1-1; tentatively, D is TRBD1 (5 bases). CDR1 and CDR2 (germline): LGHDT, YNNKEL (reference sequence). This CDR3 comprises 14 residues. V was cut by 0 bases and J by 5 bases, with 10 bases left in between. The DNA for the CDR3 is TGTGCCAGCAGCCAAGATCCGGGGGGGACTGAAGCTTTCTTT. Amino acids: CASSQDPGGTEAFF.

The J gene is TRBJ1-2, the V gene TRBV5-5; D might be TRBD1 (5 bases). Per the germline V gene, CDR1 is SGHKS and CDR2 is YYEKEE (reference sequence). This CDR3 is 15 amino acids long. The germline V and J ends were trimmed by 8 bases and 4 bases, with 21 bases remaining between them. This CDR3 reads CARNLLGEPTYGYTF. The CDR3 DNA follows: TGTGCCAGAAACCTTCTGGGGGAGCCAACCTATGGCTACACCTTC.